These 26 T cell receptor beta chains were all obtained from the same sample, sequenced in a study of blood T cell repertoires in COVID-19. The data were produced by immunoSEQ multiplex PCR, yet TCRdb's version contains in-frame clones alone and is incomplete. Counted here are around 11,000 clones, around 86% occurring once; the ten biggest clones make up about 7.4%. The sequenced material came from peripheral blood. Receptor source: a man in his 70s with active COVID-19.

The chain couples TRBV28 to TRBJ1-4; D is possibly TRBD1 (6 bases). The germline V and J ends were trimmed by 5 bases and 8 bases, with 9 bases remaining between them. In germline, CDR1 is MDHEN, CDR2 SYDVKM. The CDR3 has 12 residues. CDR3 DNA sequence: TGTGCCAGCAGTCAGGGGAACGAAAAACTGTTTTTT. It yields the protein CASSQGNEKLFF. Based on the CDR3 plus reference TRBV28 and TRBJ1-4, the full variable domain is DVKVTQSSRYLVKRTGEKVFLECVQDMDHENMFWYRQDPGLGLRLIYFSYDVKMKEKGDIPEGYSVSREKKERFSLILESASTNQTSMYLCASSQGNEKLFFGSGTQLSVL.

The rearrangement links TRBV2 to TRBJ1-1, with D possibly TRBD1 on 5 matching bases. Deletions cut 4 bases from V and 0 bases from J, with 9 bases between. Germline V gives CDR1 SNHLY, CDR2 FYNNEI. The CDR3 has 14 amino acids. CDR3 DNA: TGTGCCAGCAGTGTGACAGCGATGAACACTGAAGCTTTCTTT. Protein: CASSVTAMNTEAFF.

The CDR3 DNA reads as TGTGCCAGCAGCTTAGCGGCAGGGATGTCGGGCACAGATACGCAGTATTTT. Encoded protein: CASSLAAGMSGTDTQYF. This chain joins TRBV7-6 and TRBJ2-3; tentative D call: TRBD1 (5 bases). Germline V gene sequence: CDR1 SGHVS, CDR2 FNYEAQ. V gave up 0 bases and J gave up 1 base, with 14 bases separating them. The length of the CDR3 is 17 residues.

The chain has TRBV19 and TRBJ2-3; D not resolved. This CDR3 has 16 residues. Germline CDR1 reads LNHDA; CDR2 reads SQIVND (reference sequence). The V and J ends lost 2 bases and 4 bases respectively, with 16 bases between them. The CDR3 DNA follows: TGTGCCAGTAGTATATTCGCCTCTCTTCCGGCAGATACGCAGTATTTT. It yields the protein CASSIFASLPADTQYF. The complete variable domain, with remaining parts taken from reference TRBV19 and TRBJ2-3, reads DGGITQSPKYLFRKEGQNVTLSCEQNLNHDAMYWYRQDPGQGLRLIYYSQIVNDFQKGDIAEGYSVSREKKESFPLTVTSAQKNPTAFYLCASSIFASLPADTQYFGPGTRLTVL.

Comments on this clone: A much larger clone lies a single base off, so this may be a read error. The rearrangement uses TRBV11-2 and TRBJ2-5; 9 bases line up with TRBD2. Germline CDR1 is SGHAT and CDR2 is FQNNGV. This CDR3 spans 16 amino acids. After removal of 3 bases from V and 4 bases from J, the junction contained 9 bases not matched to a gene. CDR3 residues: CASSFVGGGVGETQYF. DNA for the CDR3: TGTGCCAGCAGCTTTGTGGGCGGGGGGGTTGGAGAGACCCAGTACTTC.

The genes are TRBV2 and TRBJ2-1; D is perhaps TRBD1 (5 bases). V shed 6 bases and J shed 5 bases, with 17 bases lying between them. The CDR3 length is 15 residues. Germline V CDR1 and CDR2: SNHLY, FYNNEI. The CDR3 coding sequence is TGTGCCAGCAGGAAGACAGACGTTCGACACAATGAGCAGTTCTTC. Residues: CASRKTDVRHNEQFF.

The chain couples TRBV10-3 to TRBJ2-1, with TRBD2 matching over 11 bases. Germline CDR1 reads ENHRY; CDR2 reads SYGVKD. Germline trimming cut 4 bases from V and 8 bases from J; bases unmatched to any gene: 4. The CDR3 consists of 14 residues. The CDR3 region is CAISASGGNHEQFF. DNA for the CDR3: TGTGCCATCAGTGCTAGCGGGGGGAATCATGAGCAGTTCTTC.

J is TRBJ2-3 and V is TRBV11-2; TRBD1 matches at 8 bases. Trimming at V came to 2 bases and at J to 2 bases, leaving 6 bases not matched to a gene. Germline V gene lookup returns CDR1 SGHAT and CDR2 FQNNGV. The CDR3 has 16 amino acids. The CDR3 is CASSLSGTGNTDTQYF. The CDR3 nucleotides read TGTGCCAGCAGCTTATCCGGGACAGGAAACACAGATACGCAGTATTTT. The full variable domain, its missing parts supplied by reference TRBV11-2 and TRBJ2-3, is EAGVAQSPRYKIIEKRQSVAFWCNPISGHATLYWYQQILGQGPKLLIQFQNNGVVDDSQLPKDRFSAERLKGVDSTLKIQPAKLEDSAVYLCASSLSGTGNTDTQYFGPGTRLTVL.

The chain couples TRBV11-2 to TRBJ2-4, with 8 bases that match TRBD1. There are 13 residues in the CDR3. The V and J ends lost 4 bases and 14 bases, in that order; junction bases with no gene match: 10. Germline values: CDR1 SGHAT, CDR2 FQNNGV. CDR3 sequence (DNA): TGTGCCAGCAGCTCGGACAGGGCCCGGGGGAAGTACTTC. Its protein product is CASSSDRARGKYF.

This clone was seen a single time. The chain joins TRBV2 to TRBJ2-5, with 10 bases aligning to TRBD1. Trimming at V came to 7 bases and at J to 3 bases, leaving 2 bases not matched to a gene. Germline V gene data show CDR1 as SNHLY and CDR2 as FYNNEI. CDR3 length: 13 residues. CDR3 DNA: TGTGCCAGCACTGGGACAGGGGAAGAGACCCAGTACTTC. As protein: CASTGTGEETQYF.

The rearrangement links TRBV2 to TRBJ1-3, with a possible D match to TRBD1 (6 bases). The CDR3 covers 11 residues. Germline CDR1 SNHLY, CDR2 FYNNEI. V was pared by 6 bases and J by 9 bases, with 9 bases between. The CDR3 DNA is TGTGCCAGCAGGGGGGCTAGCACCATATATTTT. It encodes CASRGASTIYF.

This sequence joins TRBV4-2 and TRBJ2-3, with 10 positions matching TRBD2. This CDR3 region has 17 residues. The germline V gene encodes CDR1 LGHNA and CDR2 YNFKEQ. V dropped 1 base and J dropped 3; count of bases not matched to a gene: 7. The CDR3 sequence: CASSQVGAGGPTDTQYF. In nucleotides, the CDR3 is TGTGCCAGCAGCCAAGTGGGAGCGGGGGGGCCGACAGATACGCAGTATTTT.

The count of this clone is one. CDR3: CASSSWGDYGYTF. The CDR3 DNA reads TGTGCCAGCAGTTCTTGGGGGGACTATGGCTACACCTTC. The gene calls are TRBV12-3 or TRBV12-4 and TRBJ1-2; possibly TRBD1 for D (5 bases). With 4 bases removed from V and 3 bases from J, the gap between germline ends came to 9 bases. The CDR3 has 13 amino acids.

This chain joins TRBV12-3 or TRBV12-4 and TRBJ2-7; D not certain. The length of the CDR3 is 13 residues. Between the trimmed V and J ends, which lost 8 bases and 3 bases, there was a span of 14 bases. CDR3 bases: TGTGCCAGCCAGAGGAACCAAGACTACGAGCAGTACTTC. The encoded protein is CASQRNQDYEQYF.

V and J are TRBV28 and TRBJ2-7; D might be TRBD2 (6 bases). The V gene's germline CDR1 is MDHEN and CDR2 SYDVKM. This CDR3 contains 16 residues. The ends were cut back, 6 bases at V and 5 bases at J, with 23 bases in the middle. The CDR3 protein is CASSPGGRGSGDEQYF. The CDR3 nucleotides read TGTGCCAGCAGCCCCGGCGGTCGGGGGAGCGGTGACGAGCAGTACTTC.

This clone was observed a few times. This chain uses TRBV7-2 with TRBJ2-3; 8 positions agree with TRBD1. In germline, CDR1 is SGHTA, CDR2 FQGNSA. V was clipped by 7 bases and J by 1 base; unmatched bases: 1. The CDR3 spans 13 residues. CDR3 DNA: TGTGCCAGCACCAGGGGGCGCACAGATACGCAGTATTTT. This translates into CASTRGRTDTQYF.

This clone was seen a few times. The rearrangement uses TRBV6-6 and TRBJ2-7, with D possibly TRBD2 on 5 matching bases. Trimming took off 6 bases at V and 6 bases at J, with 15 bases between the two ends. The CDR3 length is 13 residues. The germline V gene has CDR1 MNHNY and CDR2 SVGAGI (reference sequence). In DNA form, the CDR3 reads TGTGCCAGCAGCCAATCGACGGGGAGCGAGCAGTACTTC. It encodes CASSQSTGSEQYF.

The rearrangement links TRBV18 to TRBJ1-4; no firm D call. Germline V gene data show CDR1 as KGHSH and CDR2 as LQKENI. This CDR3 spans 14 amino acids. The ends were cut back, 4 bases at V and 7 bases at J, with 13 bases in the middle. The chain's CDR3 is CASSHGSQGEKLFF. In DNA, the CDR3 is TGTGCCAGCTCACACGGGAGCCAAGGTGAAAAACTGTTTTTT.

The V and J genes are TRBV2 and TRBJ2-3; D remains ambiguous. CDR3 length: 15 residues. Germline CDR1 and CDR2: SNHLY and FYNNEI. The V end was cut by 3 bases, the J end by 4 bases, with 14 bases between. CDR3 amino acids: CASSEKTYTPDTQYF. Here the CDR3 DNA reads TGTGCCAGCAGTGAGAAGACTTATACTCCAGATACGCAGTATTTT.

The chain is built from TRBV6-5 and TRBJ2-1; TRBD2 matches at 15 bases. Germline loops: CDR1 MNHEY, CDR2 SVGAGI. Germline trimming cut 4 bases from V and 7 bases from J; bases unmatched to any gene: 2. The CDR3 totals 15 residues. The CDR3 nucleotides read TGTGCCAGCAGTTGGACTAGCGGGGGGGCAAATGAGCAGTTCTTC. The encoded protein is CASSWTSGGANEQFF.

The chain combines TRBV4-1 with TRBJ1-1; unclear D gene. In germline, CDR1 is MGHRA, CDR2 YSYEKL. The CDR3 covers 14 residues. With 4 bases removed from V and 6 bases from J, the gap between germline ends came to 15 bases. CDR3 sequence: CASSPTWGGAEAFF. For the CDR3, the DNA is TGCGCCAGCAGCCCAACATGGGGAGGCGCTGAAGCTTTCTTT.

The chain carries TRBV5-1 and TRBJ2-1; 7 positions agree with TRBD1. CDR3 size: 15 residues. Germline trimming cut 4 bases from V and 12 bases from J; bases unmatched to any gene: 16. CDR1 SGHRS and CDR2 YFSETQ come from the germline V gene. The chain's CDR3 is CASSPSGTETYGQFF. For the CDR3, the DNA is TGCGCCAGCAGCCCCTCAGGGACAGAGACTTATGGGCAGTTCTTC.

The chain uses TRBV5-1 and TRBJ1-1, with 7 bases matching TRBD1. In germline, CDR1 is SGHRS, CDR2 YFSETQ. CDR3 length: 14 amino acids. V lost 4 bases to trimming and J lost 5 bases; unmatched junction nucleotides: 8. The CDR3 DNA is TGCGCCAGCAGCCCCGAAGGGGGCGGGACTGAAGCTTTCTTT. Translating gives CASSPEGGGTEAFF.

The rearrangement links TRBV4-3 to TRBJ2-1; D may be TRBD2 (5 bases). Trimming took off 4 bases at V and 4 bases at J, with 26 bases between the two ends. The CDR3 contains 19 residues. Germline CDR1 is LGHNA and CDR2 is YSLEER. CDR3 loop: CASSRESPSWASGYNEQFF. The CDR3 region has the DNA TGCGCCAGCAGCCGAGAGAGTCCTAGCTGGGCCTCGGGGTACAATGAGCAGTTCTTC.

This clone was counted a few times. This chain joins TRBV20-1 and TRBJ2-1; TRBD1 matches at 8 bases. V trimming: 4 bases; J trimming: 15 bases; junction bases outside the gene matches: 5. Germline CDR1 and CDR2: DFQATT and SNEGSKA (reference sequence). CDR3 length: 10 amino acids. The CDR3 nucleotides read TGCAGTGCTACCAGGGGGCTTGGGTTCTTC. It is translated as CSATRGLGFF.

The CDR3 nucleotides are TGTGCCAGCAGCTTAGCCGGGACTTCGGTCTTTACCGGGGAGCTGTTTTTT. Its protein product is CASSLAGTSVFTGELFF. The J gene is TRBJ2-2, the V gene TRBV7-2; D possibly corresponds to TRBD2 (6 bases). CDR1 is SGHTA and CDR2 is FQGNSA in the germline V gene. The CDR3 totals 17 residues. Trimming took 0 bases from V and 5 from J, leaving 16 bases between them.